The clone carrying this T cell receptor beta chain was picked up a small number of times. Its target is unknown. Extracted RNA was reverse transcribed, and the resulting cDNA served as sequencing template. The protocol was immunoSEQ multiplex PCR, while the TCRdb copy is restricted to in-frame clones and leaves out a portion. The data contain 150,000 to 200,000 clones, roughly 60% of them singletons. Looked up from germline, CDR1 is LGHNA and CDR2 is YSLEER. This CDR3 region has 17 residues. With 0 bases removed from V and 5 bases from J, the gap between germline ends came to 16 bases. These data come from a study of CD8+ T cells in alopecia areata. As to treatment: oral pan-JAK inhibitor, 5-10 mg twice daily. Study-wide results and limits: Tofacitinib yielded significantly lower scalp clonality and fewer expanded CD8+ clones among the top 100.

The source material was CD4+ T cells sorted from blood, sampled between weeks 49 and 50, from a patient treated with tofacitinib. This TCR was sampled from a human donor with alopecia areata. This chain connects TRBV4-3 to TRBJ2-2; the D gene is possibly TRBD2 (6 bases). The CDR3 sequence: CASSQDVSAGRTGELFF. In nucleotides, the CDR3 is TGCGCCAGCAGCCAAGACGTCTCGGCGGGGCGGACCGGGGAGCTGTTTTTT.